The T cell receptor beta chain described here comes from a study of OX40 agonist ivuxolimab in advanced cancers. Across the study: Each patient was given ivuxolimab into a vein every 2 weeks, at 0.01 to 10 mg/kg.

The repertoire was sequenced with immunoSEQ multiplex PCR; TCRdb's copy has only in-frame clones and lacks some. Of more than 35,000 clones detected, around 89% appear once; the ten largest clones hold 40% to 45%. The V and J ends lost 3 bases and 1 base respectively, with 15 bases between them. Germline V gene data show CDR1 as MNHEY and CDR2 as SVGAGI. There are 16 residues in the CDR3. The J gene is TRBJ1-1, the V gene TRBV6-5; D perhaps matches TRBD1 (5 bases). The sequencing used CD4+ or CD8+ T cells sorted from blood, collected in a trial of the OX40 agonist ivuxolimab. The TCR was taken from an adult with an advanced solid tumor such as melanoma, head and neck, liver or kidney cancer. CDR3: CASSYSSGGSNTEAFF. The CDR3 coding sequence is TGTGCCAGCAGTTATAGTTCGGGGGGATCGAACACTGAAGCTTTCTTT.